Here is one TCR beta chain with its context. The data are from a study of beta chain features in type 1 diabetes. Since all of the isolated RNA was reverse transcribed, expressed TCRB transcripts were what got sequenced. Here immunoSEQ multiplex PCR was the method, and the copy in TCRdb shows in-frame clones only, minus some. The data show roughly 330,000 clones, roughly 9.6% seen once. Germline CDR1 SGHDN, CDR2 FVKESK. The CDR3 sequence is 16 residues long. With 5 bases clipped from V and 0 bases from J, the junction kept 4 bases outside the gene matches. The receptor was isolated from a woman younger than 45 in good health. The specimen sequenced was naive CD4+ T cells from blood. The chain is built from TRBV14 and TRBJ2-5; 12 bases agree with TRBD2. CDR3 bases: TGTGCCAGCAGCGGACTAGCGGGAATAGACCAAGAGACCCAGTACTTC. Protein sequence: CASSGLAGIDQETQYF.